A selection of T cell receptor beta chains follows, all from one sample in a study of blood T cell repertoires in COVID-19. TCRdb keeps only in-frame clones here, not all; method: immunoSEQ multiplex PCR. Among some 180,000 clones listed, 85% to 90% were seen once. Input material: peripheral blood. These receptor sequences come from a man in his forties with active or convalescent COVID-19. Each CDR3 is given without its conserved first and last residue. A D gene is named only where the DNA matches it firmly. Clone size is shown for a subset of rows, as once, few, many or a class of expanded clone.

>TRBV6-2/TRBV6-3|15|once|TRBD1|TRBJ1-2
ASSYSDTGTGTYGYT
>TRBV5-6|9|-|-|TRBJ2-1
ASSSAYEQF
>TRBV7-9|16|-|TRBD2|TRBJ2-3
ASLGRWSGGLHTDTQY
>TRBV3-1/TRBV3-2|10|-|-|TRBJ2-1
ASSQDTDHRF
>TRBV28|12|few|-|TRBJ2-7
ASSTPRGTYEQY
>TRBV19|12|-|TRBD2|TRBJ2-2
ASSASGSSGELF
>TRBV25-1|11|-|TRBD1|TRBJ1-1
ASRLQGQGQAF
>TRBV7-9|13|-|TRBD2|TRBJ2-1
ASSQGPAGGYEQF
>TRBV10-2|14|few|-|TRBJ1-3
ASSEFRFPSGNTIY
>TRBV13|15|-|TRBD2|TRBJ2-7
ASSPGLAGISSYEQY
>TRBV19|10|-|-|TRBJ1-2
ASSWGEDGYT
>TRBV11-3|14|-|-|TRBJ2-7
ASSLDRWRSYYEQY
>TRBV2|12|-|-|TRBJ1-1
ASRRGGGDTEAF
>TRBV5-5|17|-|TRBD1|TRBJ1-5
ASSFFSGQGVYSNQPQH
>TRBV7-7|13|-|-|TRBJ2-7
ASSQRTGGDSKQY
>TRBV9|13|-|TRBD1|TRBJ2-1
ASSLTPGQYNEQF
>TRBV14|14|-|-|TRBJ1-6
ASSQEGYSGSSPLH
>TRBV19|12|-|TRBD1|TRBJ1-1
ASSQGASDTEAF
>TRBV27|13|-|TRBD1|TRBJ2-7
ASSSTGTGAHEQY
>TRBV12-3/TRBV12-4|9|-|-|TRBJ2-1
ASSLPGKQF
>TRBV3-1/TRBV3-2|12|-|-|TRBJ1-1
ASSQGGKNTEAF
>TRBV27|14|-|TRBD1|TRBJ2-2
ASSHRQGKNTGELF
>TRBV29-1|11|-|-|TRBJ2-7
SVEPGSRDEQY
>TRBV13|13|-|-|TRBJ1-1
ASSLYPGVNTEAF
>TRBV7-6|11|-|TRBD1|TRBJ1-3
ASSTGEGNTIY
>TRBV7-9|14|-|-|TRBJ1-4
ASSRSLGRILEKLF
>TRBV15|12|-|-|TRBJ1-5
ATSREVMSQPQH